The clone carrying this TCR beta chain appeared a few times. The target antigen is unknown. The sample belongs to a study of blood T cells in healthy people across ages. Turning to the study itself: Per two T cells, template switching captured roughly one barcoded beta molecule. General observations from the study: The authors considered diversity estimates from one million T cells to be underestimates. CMV status of donors was unknown, possibly confounding expanded clonotype changes.

Primed by a sample-barcoded 5' primer and a J-beta primer mix, a second PCR proceeded for roughly 7 to 11 cycles. One entry per CDR3 protein results from TCRdb running MiXCR on the 5' RACE reads. The sample has some 690,000 distinct CDR3 sequences, over 20% seen once; the top ten hold less than 25%. The V gene's germline CDR1 is SQVTM and CDR2 ANQGSEA. The CDR3 is made up of 12 amino acids. The V end was cut by 7 bases, the J end by 5 bases, with 14 bases between. This chain links TRBV29-1 with TRBJ1-1, with a tentative D call TRBD1 (5 bases). Sequenced material: blood. This sequence was found in a man aged 65 to 85 in good health. The CDR3 bases are TGCAGCGCCGATTCGGGGGAAACTGAAGCTTTCTTT. It translates to CSADSGETEAFF.